A single sample is the source of the 17 T cell receptor beta chains below, sequenced in a study of radiation and T cells in renal cell carcinoma. The data were produced by immunoSEQ multiplex PCR, yet TCRdb's version contains in-frame clones alone and is incomplete. The sample lists about 130,000 clones, about 88% occurring once. Time point noted: baseline pretreatment blood. Treatment noted: 15 Gy SBRT to primary tumor, nephrectomy 4 weeks later. Here the sequenced sample was blood, taken from a patient whose treatment included radiotherapy and nephrectomy. The source of these receptors is a woman in her forties or fifties with renal cell carcinoma.

V gene TRBV11-2 combines with J gene TRBJ2-1, with 9 nucleotides matching TRBD1. CDR1 is SGHAT and CDR2 is FQNNGV in the germline V gene. Trimming took 5 bases from V and 8 from J; bases not matched to a gene: 13. CDR3 size: 16 residues. CDR3 in DNA: TGTGCCAGCAGCCACAAAGGGGACAGGGTAATGTATGAGCAGTTCTTC. Its translation is CASSHKGDRVMYEQFF. The full variable domain, rest sourced from reference TRBV11-2 and TRBJ2-1, is EAGVAQSPRYKIIEKRQSVAFWCNPISGHATLYWYQQILGQGPKLLIQFQNNGVVDDSQLPKDRFSAERLKGVDSTLKIQPAKLEDSAVYLCASSHKGDRVMYEQFFGPGTRLTVL.

The chain employs TRBV9 and TRBJ1-1; D is uncertain. From germline, CDR1 is SGDLS and CDR2 YYNGEE. Trimming took off 2 bases at V and 1 base at J, with 6 bases between the two ends. This CDR3 has 13 residues. This CDR3 reads CASSVTANTEAFF. The CDR3 DNA follows: TGTGCCAGCAGCGTGACGGCGAACACTGAAGCTTTCTTT.

This CDR3 reads CASSRGAADTQYF. The CDR3 DNA follows: TGTGCCAGCAGTAGGGGGGCCGCAGATACGCAGTATTTT. The gene calls are TRBV7-3 and TRBJ2-3, with D perhaps assigned TRBD1 or TRBD2 (6 bases each). CDR1 and CDR2 (germline): SGHTA, FQGTGA. CDR3 size: 13 residues. With 6 bases removed from V and 4 bases from J, the gap between germline ends came to 11 bases.

This chain uses TRBV29-1 with TRBJ2-7; D could derive from TRBD1 or TRBD2 (5 bases each). The CDR3 sequence is 13 residues long. The germline CDR1 and CDR2 sequences are SQVTM and ANQGSEA. Trimming cost V 4 bases and J 2 bases, with 12 bases left between them. The CDR3 DNA reads TGCAGCGTTGGGGGGACGGGGACCTACGAGCAGTACTTC. It encodes CSVGGTGTYEQYF.

The chain combines TRBV6-5 with TRBJ1-1; D unclear. The V gene lost 0 bases and the J gene lost 9 bases, with 17 bases spanning the gap. CDR1 is MNHEY, CDR2 SVGAGI, per germline. The CDR3 totals 15 residues. CDR3 sequence reads: CASSYSIPVGVQAFF. In DNA form, the CDR3 reads TGTGCCAGCAGTTACTCGATTCCTGTCGGGGTGCAAGCTTTCTTT.

The chain is built from TRBV28 and TRBJ2-7; TRBD1 matches at 10 bases. The CDR3 covers 15 residues. Germline V gene lookup returns CDR1 MDHEN and CDR2 SYDVKM. The V gene end was trimmed by 8 bases and the J gene end by 1 base; junction bases not matched to a gene: 8. The CDR3 protein is CASQAPGQGSYEQYF. CDR3 coding DNA: TGTGCCAGCCAAGCCCCGGGACAGGGGTCCTACGAGCAGTACTTC. The full variable domain, in which reference TRBV28 and TRBJ2-7 provide the parts outside the CDR3, is DVKVTQSSRYLVKRTGEKVFLECVQDMDHENMFWYRQDPGLGLRLIYFSYDVKMKEKGDIPEGYSVSREKKERFSLILESASTNQTSMYLCASQAPGQGSYEQYFGPGTRLTVT.

A note on this clone: A read error is the likely source, as a far larger clone sits one nucleotide away. The chain has TRBV6-4 and TRBJ2-2, with TRBD1 identical over 10 bases. V lost 4 bases to trimming and J lost 4 bases; unmatched junction nucleotides: 6. There are 16 residues in the CDR3. Germline CDR1 MRHNA, CDR2 SNTAGT. The CDR3 reads CASSATGTGVTGELFF. CDR3 DNA sequence: TGTGCCAGCAGTGCAACCGGGACAGGGGTCACCGGGGAGCTGTTTTTT.

The V call is TRBV10-3, the J call TRBJ1-2; tentative D call: TRBD1 (6 bases). The length of the CDR3 is 14 residues. Germline CDR1 is ENHRY and CDR2 is SYGVKD. Between the trimmed V and J ends, which lost 2 bases and 3 bases, there was a span of 10 bases. CDR3 protein: CAISEGGHDYGYTF. The CDR3 nucleotides are TGTGCCATCAGTGAGGGGGGGCATGACTATGGCTACACCTTC.

This clone was counted once. This chain joins TRBV2 and TRBJ1-2, with D unclear. CDR3 length: 13 residues. Germline V gene lookup returns CDR1 SNHLY and CDR2 FYNNEI. The V end was cut by 0 bases, the J end by 8 bases, with 10 bases between. The CDR3 loop is CASSEALDWGYTF. The CDR3 DNA follows: TGTGCCAGCAGTGAAGCGCTGGATTGGGGCTACACCTTC.

The chain combines TRBV11-2 with TRBJ1-3, with TRBD1 matching 8 bases. The CDR3 contains 15 residues. Unmatched junction bases numbered 4, after V lost 4 bases and J lost 2 bases. Germline V gene data show CDR1 as SGHAT and CDR2 as FQNNGV. The CDR3 DNA sequence: TGTGCCAGCAGCTCCCCGGACAGGGCTGGAAACACCATATATTTT. Its protein product is CASSSPDRAGNTIYF.

This clone occurred once. The rearrangement links TRBV5-1 to TRBJ1-1, with D tentatively TRBD1 (6 bases). The germline V gene encodes CDR1 SGHRS and CDR2 YFSETQ. This CDR3 is 15 amino acids long. Trimming removed 4 bases at V and 0 bases at J, with 13 bases between. The CDR3 sequence: CASSTGQIMNTEAFF. In DNA form, the CDR3 reads TGCGCCAGCAGCACGGGACAAATTATGAACACTGAAGCTTTCTTT.

This clone occurred once. The rearrangement links TRBV9 to TRBJ2-3; 8 bases align to TRBD2. The CDR3 runs to 15 residues. Trimming took 2 bases from V and 2 from J; bases not matched to a gene: 4. CDR1 SGDLS and CDR2 YYNGEE come from the germline V gene. The CDR3 sequence: CASSVPAGVTDTQYF. The CDR3 DNA sequence: TGTGCCAGCAGCGTCCCAGCGGGGGTCACAGATACGCAGTATTTT.

The chain is built from TRBV11-2 and TRBJ2-7, with D maybe TRBD1 (6 bases). The CDR3 totals 14 residues. Between the trimmed V and J ends, which lost 0 bases and 5 bases, there was a span of 11 bases. CDR1 is SGHAT, CDR2 FQNNGV, per germline. The CDR3 sequence is CASSLEDGGNEQYF. In DNA, the CDR3 is TGTGCCAGCAGCTTAGAGGATGGGGGCAACGAGCAGTACTTC.

This chain connects TRBV7-8 to TRBJ1-2; D remains ambiguous. Per germline, CDR1 SGHVS and CDR2 FQNEAQ. Trimming took 1 base from V and 5 from J, leaving 14 bases between them. There are 15 residues in the CDR3. The CDR3 reads CASSLVMQDPYGYTF. CDR3 DNA: TGTGCCAGCAGCTTAGTAATGCAGGATCCTTATGGCTACACCTTC.

The chain carries TRBV12-5 and TRBJ1-5, with 9 bases lining up with TRBD1. The CDR3 is 16 amino acids. V lost 1 base, J lost 4 bases, and 5 bases stayed unmatched. Germline V gives CDR1 LGHNT, CDR2 FRNRAP. The DNA of the CDR3 is TGTGCTAGTGGTTTGGGACAGGGGGTTACAAATCAGCCCCAGCATTTT. It translates to CASGLGQGVTNQPQHF.

This clone was seen a single time. The genes are TRBV6-5 and TRBJ1-5; 8 bases map to TRBD1. The J segment lost 7 bases and the V segment lost 6 bases, leaving 5 bases of the junction unmatched. The CDR3 is made up of 13 amino acids. Looked up from germline, CDR1 is MNHEY and CDR2 is SVGAGI. The DNA of the CDR3 is TGTGCCAGCAGGAAACAGGGGGGCCAGCCCCAGCATTTT. Amino acid sequence: CASRKQGGQPQHF.

The chain recombines TRBV6-5 with TRBJ1-2; 8 bases agree with TRBD1. This CDR3 is 14 amino acids long. J was trimmed by 6 bases and V by 0 bases; bases with no gene match: 3. The germline V gene encodes CDR1 MNHEY and CDR2 SVGAGI. This chain's CDR3 is CASSYSQGVNGYTF. The CDR3 nucleotides read TGTGCCAGCAGTTACTCACAGGGGGTGAATGGCTACACCTTC.